Presented here are 29 T cell receptor beta chains from one specimen sequenced in a study of cytomegalovirus exposure and HLA in healthy donors. The PCR contained 60 Vbeta and 13 Jbeta primers. This table comes from immunoSEQ multiplex PCR, and its TCRdb copy is limited to in-frame clones, with some not included. Of fewer than 200,000 clones listed, 87% were seen once; the top ten hold less than 1.3%. The sample was PBMCs. These receptors all stem from a boy between 2 and 15 years old in good health and CMV-seronegative.

This chain joins TRBV4-1 and TRBJ1-5; TRBD1 agrees at 10 bases. With V trimmed by 2 bases and J by 4 bases, 5 bases remained unmatched. The CDR3 runs to 16 residues. CDR1 and CDR2 from the germline V gene are MGHRA and YSYEKL. The CDR3 DNA reads TGCGCCAGCAGCCAAAGTATGGACAGGGGGAATCAGCCCCAGCATTTT. Translation: CASSQSMDRGNQPQHF.

CDR3 sequence: CASTGAGGYTDTQYF. The CDR3 DNA sequence: TGTGCCAGCACAGGAGCAGGGGGTTACACAGATACGCAGTATTTT. The chain combines TRBV6-1 with TRBJ2-3, with TRBD1 matching over 7 bases. With 7 bases clipped from V and 2 bases from J, the junction kept 9 bases outside the gene matches. Looked up from germline, CDR1 is MNHNS and CDR2 is SASEGT. The CDR3 covers 15 residues.

On this clone itself: At one boundary the junction diverges from the germline segment, which might be a read error. This chain uses TRBV15 with TRBJ2-1; D is unresolved. Germline-derived CDR1 and CDR2 are LNHNV and YYDKDF (reference sequence). This CDR3 is 17 amino acids long. The CDR3 DNA sequence: TGTGCCACCAGGAGAGCCGCGGAAGGAGCCGTCTACAATGAGCAGTTCTTC. Residues: CATRRAAEGAVYNEQFF. Full variable domain (remainder filled in from reference TRBV15 and TRBJ2-1): DAMVIQNPRYQVTQFGKPVTLSCSQTLNHNVMYWYQQKSSQAPKLLFHYYDKDFNNEADTPDNFQSRRPNTSFCFLDIRSPGLGDTAMYLCATRRAAEGAVYNEQFFGPGTRLTVL.

This chain uses TRBV5-1 with TRBJ2-1, with a weak D call TRBD2 (5 bases). Deletions cut 4 bases from V and 1 base from J, with 9 bases between. The CDR3 is 14 residues long. From germline, CDR1 is SGHRS and CDR2 YFSETQ. The DNA of the CDR3 is TGCGCCAGCAGCCGGGGAGAGTCCTACAATGAGCAGTTCTTC. Encoded protein: CASSRGESYNEQFF. The entire variable domain, with the rest obtained from reference TRBV5-1 and TRBJ2-1, is as follows: KAGVTQTPRYLIKTRGQQVTLSCSPISGHRSVSWYQQTPGQGLQFLFEYFSETQRNKGNFPGRFSGRQFSNSRSEMNVSTLELGDSALYLCASSRGESYNEQFFGPGTRLTVL.

The chain couples TRBV6-5 to TRBJ2-3, with D possibly matching TRBD1 (6 bases). Germline values: CDR1 MNHEY, CDR2 SVGAGI. CDR3 size: 15 residues. Trimming removed 7 bases from V and 1 base from J, with 15 bases in between. In DNA, the CDR3 is TGTGCCAGCACCCCGATGGGGGCGGGCACAGATACGCAGTATTTT. Protein product: CASTPMGAGTDTQYF.

This chain joins TRBV2 and TRBJ2-2; TRBD1 matches 10 bases. CDR3 length: 15 amino acids. Trimming at V came to 4 bases and at J to 3 bases, leaving 2 bases not matched to a gene. From germline, CDR1 is SNHLY and CDR2 FYNNEI. CDR3 loop: CASSADRGDTGELFF. The DNA of the CDR3 is TGTGCCAGCAGTGCGGACAGGGGGGACACCGGGGAGCTGTTTTTT.

V gene TRBV5-1 combines with J gene TRBJ1-6; 10 bases are a match to TRBD1. The V segment lost 4 bases and the J segment 7 bases; nucleotides outside the gene matches: 5. CDR3 length: 15 amino acids. Germline V gene lookup returns CDR1 SGHRS and CDR2 YFSETQ. DNA of the CDR3: TGCGCCAGCAGCCCAAGGACAGGGGGGAATTCACCCCTCCACTTT. Encoded protein: CASSPRTGGNSPLHF.

This chain links TRBV27 with TRBJ1-1; 8 nucleotides match TRBD1. V lost 5 bases, J lost 2 bases, and 10 bases stayed unmatched. Germline CDR1 reads MNHEY; CDR2 reads SMNVEV (reference sequence). The CDR3 spans 16 residues. CDR3 DNA: TGTGCCAGCAGTCCGCTCAGGACAGGGAGAAACACTGAAGCTTTCTTT. Protein sequence: CASSPLRTGRNTEAFF.

This chain connects TRBV27 to TRBJ1-5; D not certain. This CDR3 region has 14 residues. Germline V gene data show CDR1 as MNHEY and CDR2 as SMNVEV (reference sequence). The V gene lost 4 bases and the J gene lost 1 base, with 8 bases spanning the gap. CDR3 bases: TGTGCCAGCAGTTCTCTACGGAGCAATCAGCCCCAGCATTTT. Translation gives CASSSLRSNQPQHF.

The chain combines TRBV18 with TRBJ2-5; 12 bases are shared with TRBD2. Germline V lookup: CDR1 KGHSH, CDR2 LQKENI. The CDR3 spans 15 residues. With 5 bases clipped from V and 0 bases from J, the junction kept 1 base outside the gene matches. The CDR3 DNA follows: TGTGCCAGCTCAAGGACTAGCGGGAACCAAGAGACCCAGTACTTC. Its protein product is CASSRTSGNQETQYF.

The CDR3 here is CASTLPQGFGYGYTF. Written as DNA, the CDR3 is TGTGCCAGCACCCTTCCCCAGGGATTCGGCTATGGCTACACCTTC. V usage is TRBV28 and J usage is TRBJ1-2; weak D call: TRBD1 (5 bases). This CDR3 is 15 amino acids long. Germline assignment: CDR1 MDHEN and CDR2 SYDVKM. Trimming cost V 7 bases and J 4 bases, with 19 bases left between them.

The gene calls are TRBV28 and TRBJ2-5; a possible D gene is TRBD2 (7 bases). Trimming took off 3 bases at V and 5 bases at J, with 13 bases between the two ends. The germline gives CDR1 MDHEN, CDR2 SYDVKM. The CDR3 totals 14 residues. CDR3 loop: CASSLAGAGETQYF. The CDR3 bases are TGTGCCAGCAGTTTGGCGGGGGCGGGGGAGACCCAGTACTTC.

Worth noting for this clone: One junction end disagrees with the germline gene, perhaps due to a read error. The V and J genes are TRBV28 and TRBJ2-1; 9 positions agree with TRBD1. The CDR3 has 15 residues. Germline lookup yields CDR1 MDHEN and CDR2 SYDVKM. The DNA of the CDR3 is TGTGCCGGCAGACCTGACAGGGGGGGCTACAATGAGCAGTTCTTC. Translation gives CAGRPDRGGYNEQFF.

V and J are TRBV29-1 and TRBJ1-2; 10 nucleotides agree with TRBD1. The germline gives CDR1 SQVTM, CDR2 ANQGSEA. The ends lost 7 bases at V and 6 bases at J; junction bases unmatched: 14. This CDR3 has 15 amino acids. This CDR3 reads CSAPGQGRGVDGYTF. In DNA, the CDR3 is TGCAGCGCACCGGGACAGGGGAGGGGAGTCGATGGCTACACCTTC.

The rearrangement joins TRBV28 to TRBJ1-4; 9 nucleotides line up with TRBD1. V lost 0 bases and J lost 7; bases outside the gene matches: 6. Germline V gene data show CDR1 as MDHEN and CDR2 as SYDVKM. This CDR3 has 16 amino acids. This CDR3 reads CASSLWSGTGTEKLFF. DNA for the CDR3: TGTGCCAGCAGTTTATGGTCCGGGACAGGGACTGAAAAACTGTTTTTT.

The chain combines TRBV30 with TRBJ1-6, with TRBD1 as a possible D gene (5 bases). Per the germline V gene, CDR1 is GTSNPN and CDR2 is SVGIG (reference sequence). The CDR3 sequence is 15 residues long. V was shortened by 0 bases and J by 7 bases, with 13 bases between the two germline ends. This CDR3 is CAWSVLGGDNSPLHF. CDR3 nucleotides: TGTGCCTGGAGTGTACTTGGAGGGGACAATTCACCCCTCCACTTT.

This chain links TRBV5-4 with TRBJ1-1; D remains ambiguous. The CDR3 is 14 amino acids. Trimming removed 2 bases at V and 5 bases at J, with 13 bases between. Germline CDR1 SGHNT, CDR2 YYREEE (reference sequence). CDR3 sequence reads: CASSFSSGITEAFF. CDR3 nucleotide sequence: TGTGCCAGCAGCTTCAGCAGCGGGATTACTGAAGCTTTCTTT.

CDR3 coding DNA: TGTGCCTGGAGGGCCCGCCCAGATACGCAGTATTTT. This encodes CAWRARPDTQYF. V and J are TRBV30 and TRBJ2-3; unclear D gene. V lost 3 bases and J lost 4, with 8 bases in between. Germline V CDR1 and CDR2: GTSNPN, SVGIG (reference sequence). The length of the CDR3 is 12 residues.

The rearrangement links TRBV7-9 to TRBJ1-4, with TRBD1 matching 7 bases. Looked up from germline, CDR1 is SEHNR and CDR2 is FQNEAQ (reference sequence). V lost 2 bases, J lost 5 bases, and 11 bases stayed unmatched. The CDR3 has 17 amino acids. CDR3 DNA: TGTGCCAGCAGCTTAAGTGTGGGGACAGTGACAAATGAAAAACTGTTTTTT. It codes for CASSLSVGTVTNEKLFF.

The chain joins TRBV18 to TRBJ1-1, with 7 bases lining up with TRBD1. Looked up from germline, CDR1 is KGHSH and CDR2 is LQKENI. The CDR3 contains 15 residues. The ends lost 3 bases at V and 0 bases at J; junction bases unmatched: 4. This chain's CDR3 is CASSPEGTVNTEAFF. The CDR3 DNA follows: TGTGCCAGCTCACCCGAAGGGACAGTGAACACTGAAGCTTTCTTT.

This clone was seen once. This rearrangement joins TRBV27 to TRBJ2-3; D gene ambiguous. The germline CDR1 and CDR2 sequences are MNHEY and SMNVEV (reference sequence). V was clipped by 3 bases and J by 0 bases, with 7 bases between them. The CDR3 runs 14 residues. Here the CDR3 DNA reads TGTGCCAGCAGTTTTGGCCCTAGCACAGATACGCAGTATTTT. Encoded protein: CASSFGPSTDTQYF.

The V and J genes are TRBV5-4 and TRBJ2-5; TRBD1 agrees at 10 bases. Germline CDR1 and CDR2: SGHNT and YYREEE (reference sequence). The CDR3 spans 15 residues. The V gene end was trimmed by 2 bases and the J gene end by 5 bases; junction bases not matched to a gene: 6. In nucleotides, the CDR3 is TGTGCCAGCAGCTTAGGGGACAGGGGCGAGGAGACCCAGTACTTC. This gives the protein CASSLGDRGEETQYF.

Only a few counts were recorded for this clone. V and J are TRBV6-4 and TRBJ2-1, with D possibly TRBD2 on 5 matching bases. Germline-derived CDR1 and CDR2 are MRHNA and SNTAGT. Trimming pared 4 bases from V and 4 bases from J, leaving 8 bases between. This CDR3 has 13 residues. The CDR3 nucleotides read TGTGCCAGCAGTGGAGGGAGATACAATGAGCAGTTCTTC. Protein: CASSGGRYNEQFF.

Points on this clone: The junction departs from the called germline gene at one end, perhaps through a read error. This chain connects TRBV13 to TRBJ2-7; tentatively, D is TRBD1 or TRBD2 (6 bases each). The CDR3 loop spans 17 amino acids. Germline V gene lookup returns CDR1 PRHDT and CDR2 FYEKMQ (reference sequence). CDR3 sequence: CASSLGGLTGRGYEQYF. The CDR3 nucleotides are TGTGCCAGCAGCCTAGGGGGGCTAACGGGTAGGGGATACGAGCAGTACTTC.

V usage is TRBV30 and J usage is TRBJ1-1, with 7 bases aligning to TRBD1. Trimming at V came to 8 bases and at J to 2 bases, leaving 5 bases not matched to a gene. Germline assignment: CDR1 GTSNPN and CDR2 SVGIG (reference sequence). This CDR3 region has 12 residues. The CDR3 bases are TGTGCCCTCGACAGGGTAAACACTGAAGCTTTCTTT. It specifies CALDRVNTEAFF. Using reference TRBV30 and TRBJ1-1 for the parts outside the CDR3, the full variable domain is SQTIHQWPATLVQPVGSPLSLECTVEGTSNPNLYWYRQAAGRGLQLLFYSVGIGQISSEVPQNLSASRPQDRQFILSSKKLLLSDSGFYLCALDRVNTEAFFGQGTRLTVV.

The genes are TRBV6-1 and TRBJ2-5; maybe TRBD2 (5 bases). CDR3 length: 13 residues. Germline V gene data show CDR1 as MNHNS and CDR2 as SASEGT. V was trimmed by 7 bases and J by 4 bases, leaving 13 bases between them. CDR3 bases: TGTGCCAGCAACCGGGGTTGGGGAGAGACCCAGTACTTC. Translating gives CASNRGWGETQYF.

The V and J genes are TRBV28 and TRBJ2-7; a possible D gene is TRBD1 (6 bases). The CDR3 totals 14 residues. Germline V CDR1 and CDR2: MDHEN, SYDVKM. V was cut by 6 bases and J by 4 bases, with 16 bases left in between. The DNA for the CDR3 is TGTGCCAGCAGACGTGCCGGGACACAATACGAGCAGTACTTC. As protein: CASRRAGTQYEQYF.

V and J are TRBV7-9 and TRBJ2-5; weak D call: TRBD1 (6 bases). V lost 5 bases, J lost 3 bases, and 10 bases lay in between. The V gene's germline CDR1 is SEHNR and CDR2 FQNEAQ (reference sequence). CDR3 size: 13 residues. The CDR3 reads CASSTQGEETQYF. The DNA for the CDR3 is TGTGCCAGCAGCACACAGGGTGAAGAGACCCAGTACTTC.

This rearrangement joins TRBV28 to TRBJ1-5, with D perhaps matching TRBD1 (6 bases). The V end was cut by 6 bases, the J end by 9 bases, with 15 bases between. This CDR3 region has 13 residues. Germline V gene data show CDR1 as MDHEN and CDR2 as SYDVKM. Written as DNA, the CDR3 is TGTGCCAGCAGACGGGGGGCCCGAGTGCCCCAGCATTTT. As protein: CASRRGARVPQHF.